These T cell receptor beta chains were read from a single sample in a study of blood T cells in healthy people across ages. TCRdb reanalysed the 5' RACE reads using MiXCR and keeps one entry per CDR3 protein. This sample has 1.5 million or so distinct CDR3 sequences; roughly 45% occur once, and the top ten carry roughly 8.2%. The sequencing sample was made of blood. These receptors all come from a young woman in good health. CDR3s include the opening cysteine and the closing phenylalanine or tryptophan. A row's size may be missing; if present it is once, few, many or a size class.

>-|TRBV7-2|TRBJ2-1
CASSTPNYNEQFF
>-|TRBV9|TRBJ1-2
CASSSGRGASLSYGYTF
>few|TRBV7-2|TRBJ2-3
CASRRVTLGTDTQYF
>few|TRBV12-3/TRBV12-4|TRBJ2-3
CASSLGDRDVDTQYF
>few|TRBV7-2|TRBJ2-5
CASTTQGGPETQYF
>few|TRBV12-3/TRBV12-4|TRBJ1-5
CASSLGGQSPTVNQPQHF
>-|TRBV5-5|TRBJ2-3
CASSLGRGTGSTDTQYF
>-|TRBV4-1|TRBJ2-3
CASSQEWGGPYF
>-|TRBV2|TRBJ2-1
CASSVASGIPDEQFF
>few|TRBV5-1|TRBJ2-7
CASSASYPGLLYEQYF
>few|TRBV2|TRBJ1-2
CASREGVPNTF
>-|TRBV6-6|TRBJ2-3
CASSKGQPSTSTDTQYF
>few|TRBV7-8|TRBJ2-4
CASSLVSILAKNIQYF
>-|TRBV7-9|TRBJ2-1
CASSLRVGLAGGSLGNEQFF
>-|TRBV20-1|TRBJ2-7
CSARLGLSFYEQYF
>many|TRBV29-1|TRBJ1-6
CSARDGYNSPLHF
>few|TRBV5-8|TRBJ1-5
CASSPGWQGNQPQHF
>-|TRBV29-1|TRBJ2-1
CSVVPSGRPQFF